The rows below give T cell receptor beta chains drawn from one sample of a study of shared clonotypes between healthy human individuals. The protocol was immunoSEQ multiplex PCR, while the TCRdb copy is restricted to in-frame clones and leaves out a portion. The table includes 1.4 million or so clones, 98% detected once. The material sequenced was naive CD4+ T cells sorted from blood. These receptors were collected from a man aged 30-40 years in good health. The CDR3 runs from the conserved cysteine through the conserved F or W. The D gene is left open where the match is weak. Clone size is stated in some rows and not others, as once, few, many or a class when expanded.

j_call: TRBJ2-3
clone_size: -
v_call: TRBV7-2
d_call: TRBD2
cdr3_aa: CASSYRTSGSTDTQYF
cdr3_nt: TGTGCCAGCAGCTATCGGACTAGCGGAAGCACAGATACGCAGTATTTT

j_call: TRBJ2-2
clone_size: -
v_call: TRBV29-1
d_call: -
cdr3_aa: CSATAFPNTGELFF
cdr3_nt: TGCAGCGCAACAGCCTTTCCGAACACCGGGGAGCTGTTTTTT

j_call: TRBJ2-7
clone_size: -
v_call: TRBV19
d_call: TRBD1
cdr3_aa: CASSRQGWYEQYF
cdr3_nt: TGTGCCAGTAGCCGACAGGGGTGGTACGAGCAGTACTTC

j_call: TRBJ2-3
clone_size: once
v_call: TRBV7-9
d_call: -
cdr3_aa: CASSLLTDTQYF
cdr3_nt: TGTGCCAGCAGCTTACTTACAGATACGCAGTATTTT

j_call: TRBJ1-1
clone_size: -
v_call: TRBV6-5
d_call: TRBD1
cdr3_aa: CASNNRGTNTEAFF
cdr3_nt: TGTGCCAGCAATAACAGGGGGACGAACACTGAAGCTTTCTTT

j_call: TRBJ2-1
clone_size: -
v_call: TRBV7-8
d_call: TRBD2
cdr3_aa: CASSLRLAGAYNEQFF
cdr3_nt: TGTGCCAGCAGCTTAAGACTAGCGGGAGCCTACAATGAGCAGTTCTTC

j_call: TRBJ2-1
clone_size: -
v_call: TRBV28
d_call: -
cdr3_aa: CASSPYRPGAYNEQFF
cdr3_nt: TGTGCCAGCAGTCCCTATCGACCTGGGGCCTACAATGAGCAGTTCTTC

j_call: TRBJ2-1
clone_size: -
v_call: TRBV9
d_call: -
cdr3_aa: CASSVATGNEQFF
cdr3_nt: TGTGCCAGCAGCGTAGCTACCGGGAATGAGCAGTTCTTC

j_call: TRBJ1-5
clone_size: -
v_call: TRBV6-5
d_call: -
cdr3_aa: CASSYSENQPQHF
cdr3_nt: TGTGCCAGCAGTTACTCGGAGAATCAGCCCCAGCATTTT

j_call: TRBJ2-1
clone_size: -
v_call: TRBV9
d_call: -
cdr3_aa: CASSVDSGSYNEQFF
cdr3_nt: TGTGCCAGCAGCGTAGATTCGGGCTCCTACAATGAGCAGTTCTTC

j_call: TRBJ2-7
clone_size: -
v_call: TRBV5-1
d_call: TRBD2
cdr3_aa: CASSLKGEGLAGYEQYF
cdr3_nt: TGCGCCAGCAGCTTGAAGGGTGAAGGACTAGCGGGATACGAGCAGTACTTC

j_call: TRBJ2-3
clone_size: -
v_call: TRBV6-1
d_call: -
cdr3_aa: CASSEDPHTDTQYF
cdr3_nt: TGTGCCAGCAGTGAAGACCCACACACAGATACGCAGTATTTT

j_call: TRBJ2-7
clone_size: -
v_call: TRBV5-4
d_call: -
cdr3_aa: CASSPGSSYEQYF
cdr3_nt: TGTGCCAGCAGCCCTGGGAGCTCCTACGAGCAGTACTTC

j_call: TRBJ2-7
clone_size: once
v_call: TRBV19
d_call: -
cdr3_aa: CASSISLHYGGEQYF
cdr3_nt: TGTGCCAGTAGTATCTCCCTCCATTACGGGGGAGAGCAGTACTTC

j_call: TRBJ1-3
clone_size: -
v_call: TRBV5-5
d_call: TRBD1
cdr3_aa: CASSLGAAGGNSGNTIYF
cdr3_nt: TGTGCCAGCAGCTTGGGAGCGGCAGGGGGGAACTCTGGAAACACCATATATTTT

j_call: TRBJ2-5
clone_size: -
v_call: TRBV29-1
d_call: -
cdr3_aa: CSVEPQGGTQYF
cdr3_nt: TGCAGCGTTGAACCCCAGGGGGGGACCCAGTACTTC

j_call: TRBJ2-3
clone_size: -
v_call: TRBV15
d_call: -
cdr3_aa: CATSRDYLGADTQYF
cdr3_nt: TGTGCCACCAGCAGAGATTATTTAGGAGCAGATACGCAGTATTTT

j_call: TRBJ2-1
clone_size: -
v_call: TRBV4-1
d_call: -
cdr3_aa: CASSQDPHSSYNEQFF
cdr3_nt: TGCGCCAGCAGCCAAGACCCCCACTCCTCCTACAATGAGCAGTTCTTC

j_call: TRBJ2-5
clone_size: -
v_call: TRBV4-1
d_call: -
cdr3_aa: CASSQDLAGSRETQYF
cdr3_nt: TGCGCCAGCAGCCAAGATCTTGCGGGTTCGAGAGAGACCCAGTACTTC

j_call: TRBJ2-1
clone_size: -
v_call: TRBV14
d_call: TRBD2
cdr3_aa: CASSQLAGLLNEQFF
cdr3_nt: TGTGCCAGCAGCCAGCTAGCGGGACTTCTGAATGAGCAGTTCTTC

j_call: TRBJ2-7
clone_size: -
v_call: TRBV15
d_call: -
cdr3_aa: CATSRGASYEQYF
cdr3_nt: TGTGCCACCAGCAGAGGGGCCTCCTACGAGCAGTACTTC

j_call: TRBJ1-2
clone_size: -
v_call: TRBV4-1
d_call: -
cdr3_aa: CASSQAGNYGYTF
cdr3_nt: TGCGCCAGCAGCCAAGCAGGAAACTATGGCTACACCTTC

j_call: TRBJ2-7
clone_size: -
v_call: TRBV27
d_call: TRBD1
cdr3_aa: CASSPLGTVTKQYF
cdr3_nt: TGTGCCAGCAGCCCCTTAGGGACAGTTACTAAGCAGTACTTC

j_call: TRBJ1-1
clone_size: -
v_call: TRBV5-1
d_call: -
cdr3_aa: CASSLDSRVMNTEAFF
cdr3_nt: TGCGCCAGCAGCTTGGACTCCAGGGTAATGAACACTGAAGCTTTCTTT

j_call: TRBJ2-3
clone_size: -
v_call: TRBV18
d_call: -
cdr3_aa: CASSPGPEDRDTQYF
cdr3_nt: TGTGCCAGCTCACCAGGACCCGAAGATCGCGATACGCAGTATTTT